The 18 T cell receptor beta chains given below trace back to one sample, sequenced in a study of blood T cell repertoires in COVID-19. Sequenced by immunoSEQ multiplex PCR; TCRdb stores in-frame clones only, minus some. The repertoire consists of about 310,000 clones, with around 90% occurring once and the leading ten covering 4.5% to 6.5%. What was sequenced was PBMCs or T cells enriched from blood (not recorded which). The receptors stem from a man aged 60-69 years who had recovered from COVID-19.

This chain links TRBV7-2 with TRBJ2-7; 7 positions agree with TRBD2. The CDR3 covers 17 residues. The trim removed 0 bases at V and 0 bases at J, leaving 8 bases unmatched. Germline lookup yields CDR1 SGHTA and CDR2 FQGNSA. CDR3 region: CASSLARPSGLSYEQYF. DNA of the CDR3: TGTGCCAGCAGCTTAGCGCGTCCTAGCGGACTCTCCTACGAGCAGTACTTC.

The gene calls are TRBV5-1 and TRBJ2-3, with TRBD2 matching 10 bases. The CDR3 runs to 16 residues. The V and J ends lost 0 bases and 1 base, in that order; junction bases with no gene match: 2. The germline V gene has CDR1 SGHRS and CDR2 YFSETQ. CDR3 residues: CASSLVGTSGTDTQYF. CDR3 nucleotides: TGCGCCAGCAGCTTGGTCGGGACTAGCGGCACAGATACGCAGTATTTT.

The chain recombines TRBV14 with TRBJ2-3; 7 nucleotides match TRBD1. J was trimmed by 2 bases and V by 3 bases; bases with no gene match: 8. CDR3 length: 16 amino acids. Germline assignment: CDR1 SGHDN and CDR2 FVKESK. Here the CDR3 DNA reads TGTGCCAGCAGCCAGTTACCGGGACAGCCCACAGATACGCAGTATTTT. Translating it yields CASSQLPGQPTDTQYF. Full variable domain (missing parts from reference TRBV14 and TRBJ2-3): EAGVTQFPSHSVIEKGQTVTLRCDPISGHDNLYWYRRVMGKEIKFLLHFVKESKQDESGMPNNRFLAERTGGTYSTLKVQPAELEDSGVYFCASSQLPGQPTDTQYFGPGTRLTVL.

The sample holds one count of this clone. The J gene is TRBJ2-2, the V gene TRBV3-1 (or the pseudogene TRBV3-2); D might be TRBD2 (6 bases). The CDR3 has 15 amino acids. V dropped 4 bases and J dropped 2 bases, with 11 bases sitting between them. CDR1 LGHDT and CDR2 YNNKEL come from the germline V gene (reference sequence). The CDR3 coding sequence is TGTGCCAGCAGCCGGAAAGGACTAAACACCGGGGAGCTGTTTTTT. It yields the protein CASSRKGLNTGELFF.

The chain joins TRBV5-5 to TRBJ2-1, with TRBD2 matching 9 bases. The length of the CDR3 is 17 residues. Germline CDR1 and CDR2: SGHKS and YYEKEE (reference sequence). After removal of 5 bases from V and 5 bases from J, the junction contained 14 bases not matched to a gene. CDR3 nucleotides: TGTGCCAGCAGTACTACCGGGACTAGCCGAAGTAACAATGAGCAGTTCTTC. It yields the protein CASSTTGTSRSNNEQFF.

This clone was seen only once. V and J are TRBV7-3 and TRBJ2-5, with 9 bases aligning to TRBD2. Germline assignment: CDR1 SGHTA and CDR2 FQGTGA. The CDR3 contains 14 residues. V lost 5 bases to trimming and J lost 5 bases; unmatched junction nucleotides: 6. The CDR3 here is CASSLSGRYETQYF. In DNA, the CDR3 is TGTGCCAGCAGCCTAAGCGGGAGGTATGAGACCCAGTACTTC.

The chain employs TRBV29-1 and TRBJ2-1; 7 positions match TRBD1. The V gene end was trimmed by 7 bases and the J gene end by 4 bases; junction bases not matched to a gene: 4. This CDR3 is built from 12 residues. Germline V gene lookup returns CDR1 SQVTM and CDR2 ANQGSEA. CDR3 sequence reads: CSAKQGYNEQFF. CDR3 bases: TGCAGCGCCAAACAGGGGTACAATGAGCAGTTCTTC.

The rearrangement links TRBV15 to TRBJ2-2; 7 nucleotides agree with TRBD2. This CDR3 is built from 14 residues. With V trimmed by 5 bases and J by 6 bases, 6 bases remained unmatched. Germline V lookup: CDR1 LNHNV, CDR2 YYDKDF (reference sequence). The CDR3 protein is CATSPTSFPGELFF. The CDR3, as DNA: TGTGCCACCAGCCCGACTAGCTTTCCCGGGGAGCTGTTTTTT. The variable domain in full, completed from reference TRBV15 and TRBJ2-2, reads DAMVIQNPRYQVTQFGKPVTLSCSQTLNHNVMYWYQQKSSQAPKLLFHYYDKDFNNEADTPDNFQSRRPNTSFCFLDIRSPGLGDTAMYLCATSPTSFPGELFFGEGSRLTVL.

CDR3 in DNA: TGTGCCATCAGAGAATCGACAGGGACAGATACGCAGTATTTT. Protein sequence: CAIRESTGTDTQYF. This rearrangement joins TRBV10-3 to TRBJ2-3, with 7 positions matching TRBD1. This CDR3 has 14 amino acids. Trimming removed 6 bases from V and 3 bases from J; junction bases left unmatched: 6. The germline V gene has CDR1 ENHRY and CDR2 SYGVKD.

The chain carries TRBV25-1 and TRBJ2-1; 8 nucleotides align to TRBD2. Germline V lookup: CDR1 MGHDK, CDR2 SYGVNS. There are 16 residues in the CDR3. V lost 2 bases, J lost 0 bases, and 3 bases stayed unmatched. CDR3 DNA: TGTGCCAGCAGTGAAACAGCGGGAGTCTCCTACAATGAGCAGTTCTTC. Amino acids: CASSETAGVSYNEQFF.

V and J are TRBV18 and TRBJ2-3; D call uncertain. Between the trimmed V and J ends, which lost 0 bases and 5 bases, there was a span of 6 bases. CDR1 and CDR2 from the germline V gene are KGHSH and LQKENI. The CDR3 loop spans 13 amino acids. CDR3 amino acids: CASSPPTLDTQYF. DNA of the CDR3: TGTGCCAGCTCACCACCGACATTAGATACGCAGTATTTT.

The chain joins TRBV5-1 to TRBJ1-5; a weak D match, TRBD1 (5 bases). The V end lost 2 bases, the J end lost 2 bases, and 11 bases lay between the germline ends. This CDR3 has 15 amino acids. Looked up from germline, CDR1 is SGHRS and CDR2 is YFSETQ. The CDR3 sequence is CASSFQGGGNQPQHF. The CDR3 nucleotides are TGCGCCAGCAGCTTCCAAGGAGGGGGCAATCAGCCCCAGCATTTT.

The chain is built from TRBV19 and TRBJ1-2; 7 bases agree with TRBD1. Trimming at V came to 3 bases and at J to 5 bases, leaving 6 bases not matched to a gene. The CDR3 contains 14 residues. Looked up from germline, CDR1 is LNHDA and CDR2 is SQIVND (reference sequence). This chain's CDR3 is CASSIGQEPYGYTF. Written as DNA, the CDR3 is TGTGCCAGTAGTATCGGACAGGAACCTTATGGCTACACCTTC.

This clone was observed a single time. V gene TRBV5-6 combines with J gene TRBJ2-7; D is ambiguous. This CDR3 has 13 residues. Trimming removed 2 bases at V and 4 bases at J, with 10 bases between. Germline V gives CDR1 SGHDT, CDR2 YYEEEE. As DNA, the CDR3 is TGTGCCAGCAGCTTCTCCAGGTCATACGAGCAGTACTTC. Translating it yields CASSFSRSYEQYF.

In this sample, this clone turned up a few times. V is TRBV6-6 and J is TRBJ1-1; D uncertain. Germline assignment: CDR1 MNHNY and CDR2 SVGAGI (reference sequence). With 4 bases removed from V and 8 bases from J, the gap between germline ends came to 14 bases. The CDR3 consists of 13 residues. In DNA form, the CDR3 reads TGTGCCAGCAGTTCGAGAGGTAATCGGGAAGCTTTCTTT. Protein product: CASSSRGNREAFF.

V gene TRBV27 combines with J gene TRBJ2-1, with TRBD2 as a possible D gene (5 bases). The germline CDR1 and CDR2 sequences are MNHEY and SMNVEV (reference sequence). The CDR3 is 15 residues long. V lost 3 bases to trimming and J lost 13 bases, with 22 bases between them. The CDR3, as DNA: TGTGCCAGCAGTTTCTTGGGAGACCAGGTTATGACTCAGTTCTTC. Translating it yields CASSFLGDQVMTQFF.

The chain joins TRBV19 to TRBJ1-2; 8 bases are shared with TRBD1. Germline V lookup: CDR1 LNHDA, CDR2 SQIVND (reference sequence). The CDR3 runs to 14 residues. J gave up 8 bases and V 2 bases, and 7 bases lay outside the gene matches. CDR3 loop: CASSIPDRVGGYTF. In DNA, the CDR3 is TGTGCCAGTAGTATACCGGACAGGGTCGGAGGCTACACCTTC.

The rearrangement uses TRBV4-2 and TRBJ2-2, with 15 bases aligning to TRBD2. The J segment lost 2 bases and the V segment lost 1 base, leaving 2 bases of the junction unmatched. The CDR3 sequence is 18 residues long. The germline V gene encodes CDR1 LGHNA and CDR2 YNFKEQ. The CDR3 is CASSQGTSGRGNTGELFF. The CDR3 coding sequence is TGTGCCAGCAGCCAAGGGACTAGCGGGAGGGGTAACACCGGGGAGCTGTTTTTT.